The 22 T cell receptor beta chains below all came from one sample that was sequenced in a study of cytomegalovirus exposure and HLA in healthy donors. This PCR relied on a set of 60 Vbeta primers and 13 Jbeta primers. Sequencing was performed with immunoSEQ multiplex PCR; in TCRdb, only in-frame clones are kept and a portion is missing. Of approximately 160,000 clones in the sample, about 65% were seen once. The material sequenced was PBMCs. These receptors originate from a woman aged 18-30 years in good health and CMV-seropositive.

This sequence joins TRBV19 and TRBJ2-7, with D possibly being TRBD1 (6 bases). Looked up from germline, CDR1 is LNHDA and CDR2 is SQIVND (reference sequence). This CDR3 is built from 16 residues. Deletions cut 5 bases from V and 5 bases from J, with 22 bases between. The CDR3 DNA is TGTGCCAGTAGTTCCCGGACAGAAGTACGGGAAAACGAGCAGTACTTC. This encodes CASSSRTEVRENEQYF.

This clone occurred once. The chain combines TRBV19 with TRBJ2-4, with 11 positions matching TRBD1. The CDR3 totals 14 residues. With 5 bases clipped from V and 8 bases from J, the junction kept 5 bases outside the gene matches. Germline values: CDR1 LNHDA, CDR2 SQIVND (reference sequence). The CDR3 is CASSARDRGDIQYF. CDR3 coding DNA: TGTGCCAGTAGTGCCCGGGACAGGGGGGACATTCAGTACTTC.

The CDR3 sequence: CASSLTLAGDTQYF. CDR3 coding DNA: TGTGCCAGCAGCTTAACTCTAGCGGGAGATACGCAGTATTTT. The chain is built from TRBV7-3 and TRBJ2-3; the match to TRBD2 covers 8 bases. There are 14 residues in the CDR3. V was pared by 0 bases and J by 5 bases, with 1 base of the junction left unmatched. Germline V gene lookup returns CDR1 SGHTA and CDR2 FQGTGA.

This clone was observed once. The V gene is TRBV5-1, the J gene TRBJ2-7, with 10 bases identical to TRBD1. Germline V gene data show CDR1 as SGHRS and CDR2 as YFSETQ. The trim removed 4 bases at V and 4 bases at J, leaving 14 bases unmatched. The CDR3 consists of 17 residues. CDR3 loop: CASSRGQGPGGYYEQYF. CDR3 nucleotides: TGCGCCAGCAGCCGGGGACAGGGGCCAGGGGGCTATTACGAGCAGTACTTC.

This clone has only a few counts. The rearrangement joins TRBV19 to TRBJ2-3; a weak D match, TRBD1 (5 bases). The CDR3 covers 16 residues. Trimming stripped 0 bases from V and 5 bases from J, with 15 bases between. The germline V gene has CDR1 LNHDA and CDR2 SQIVND (reference sequence). CDR3 amino acids: CASSIEGASVQDTQYF. Here the CDR3 DNA reads TGTGCCAGTAGTATAGAAGGGGCTTCGGTACAAGATACGCAGTATTTT.

This chain links TRBV7-9 with TRBJ2-2; D gene uncertain. The CDR3 has 14 residues. The ends were cut back, 8 bases at V and 6 bases at J, with 16 bases in the middle. Germline lookup yields CDR1 SEHNR and CDR2 FQNEAQ (reference sequence). This CDR3 is CASWSVIEAGELFF. The CDR3 bases are TGTGCCAGCTGGTCCGTAATAGAAGCCGGGGAGCTGTTTTTT.

This clone was counted between two and nine times. This CDR3 reads CASSFSPQGGELFF. CDR3 nucleotides: TGTGCCAGCAGCTTTTCTCCCCAGGGCGGGGAGCTGTTTTTT. The chain has TRBV9 and TRBJ2-2; a weak D match, TRBD1 (5 bases). Between the trimmed V and J ends, which lost 4 bases and 7 bases, there was a span of 14 bases. The germline CDR1 and CDR2 sequences are SGDLS and YYNGEE. The CDR3 extends over 14 amino acids.

CDR3 loop: CAWVGQAGLAGEQYF. Written as DNA, the CDR3 is TGTGCCTGGGTAGGACAGGCGGGACTAGCGGGCGAGCAGTACTTC. The chain employs TRBV30 and TRBJ2-5, with TRBD2 matching over 12 bases. The DNA end is more similar to TRBJ2-7, so the J call may be wrong. Germline V CDR1 and CDR2: GTSNPN, SVGIG (reference sequence). The CDR3 totals 15 residues.

J is TRBJ2-1 and V is TRBV5-1, with D perhaps TRBD1 (6 bases). CDR3 size: 15 residues. Deletions cut 4 bases from V and 4 bases from J, with 15 bases between. Looked up from germline, CDR1 is SGHRS and CDR2 is YFSETQ. CDR3 sequence reads: CASSLTPGQYNEQFF. DNA for the CDR3: TGCGCCAGCAGCCTCACCCCCGGACAGTACAATGAGCAGTTCTTC.

The count of this clone is one. V and J are TRBV7-9 and TRBJ1-2; D is uncertain. Trimming cost V 5 bases and J 0 bases, with 13 bases left between them. Germline lookup yields CDR1 SEHNR and CDR2 FQNEAQ (reference sequence). The CDR3 sequence is 15 residues long. DNA for the CDR3: TGTGCCAGCAGCCCATTTGCGGGGTCTAACTATGGCTACACCTTC. This sequence encodes CASSPFAGSNYGYTF.

This chain uses TRBV28 with TRBJ1-6; TRBD1 might be the D (5 bases). This CDR3 contains 12 residues. Trimming pared 4 bases from V and 9 bases from J, leaving 7 bases between. Germline V lookup: CDR1 MDHEN, CDR2 SYDVKM. The DNA for the CDR3 is TGTGCCAGCAGTTCGGGGGTTTCACCCCTCCACTTT. It encodes CASSSGVSPLHF.

The rearrangement joins TRBV2 to TRBJ1-1, with D tentatively TRBD1 (5 bases). The CDR3 runs 13 residues. The germline V gene has CDR1 SNHLY and CDR2 FYNNEI. V was cut by 3 bases and J by 2 bases, with 7 bases left in between. This CDR3 reads CASSEQGNTEAFF. CDR3 in DNA: TGTGCCAGCAGTGAGCAGGGAAACACTGAAGCTTTCTTT.

The CDR3 bases are TGTGCCAGCGGGAGGTGGGCTTACGAGCAGTACTTC. It specifies CASGRWAYEQYF. The rearrangement links TRBV28 to TRBJ2-7, with D possibly being TRBD2 (6 bases). V shed 8 bases and J shed 4 bases, with 12 bases lying between them. Germline assignment: CDR1 MDHEN and CDR2 SYDVKM. The CDR3 runs 12 residues.

This clone was detected only once. This chain links TRBV7-2 with TRBJ2-6; TRBD1 matches 8 bases. Germline CDR1 is SGHTA and CDR2 is FQGNSA. J gave up 0 bases and V 5 bases, and 12 bases lay outside the gene matches. This CDR3 has 19 residues. CDR3 amino acids: CASSAQGGQVISGANVLTF. The CDR3 DNA reads as TGTGCCAGCAGCGCCCAAGGGGGACAGGTGATCTCTGGGGCCAACGTCCTGACTTTC. The whole variable domain, filled in from reference TRBV7-2 and TRBJ2-6, reads GAGVSQSPSNKVTEKGKDVELRCDPISGHTALYWYRQSLGQGLEFLIYFQGNSAPDKSGLPSDRFSAERTGGSVSTLTIQRTQQEDSAVYLCASSAQGGQVISGANVLTFGAGSRLTVL.

This clone was detected only a few times. The chain joins TRBV5-4 to TRBJ1-5; 9 bases are a match to TRBD1. The germline CDR1 and CDR2 sequences are SGHNT and YYREEE (reference sequence). With V trimmed by 3 bases and J by 4 bases, 2 bases remained unmatched. The CDR3 totals 14 residues. In DNA, the CDR3 is TGTGCCAGCAGCTCACAGGGGGCGAATCAGCCCCAGCATTTT. As protein: CASSSQGANQPQHF.

J is TRBJ2-1 and V is TRBV2, with D perhaps matching TRBD2 (5 bases). This CDR3 contains 14 residues. From germline, CDR1 is SNHLY and CDR2 FYNNEI. V was cut by 2 bases and J by 7 bases, with 12 bases left in between. The CDR3 nucleotides are TGTGCCAGCAGTGAACTTCTAGCTGGGAATGAGCAGTTCTTC. This encodes CASSELLAGNEQFF.

This clone was seen a handful of times. The V gene is TRBV6-5, the J gene TRBJ1-2; D might be TRBD1 (5 bases). The length of the CDR3 is 15 residues. Per the germline V gene, CDR1 is MNHEY and CDR2 is SVGAGI. V was shortened by 0 bases and J by 2 bases, with 10 bases between the two germline ends. CDR3: CASSYSGHSNYGYTF. CDR3 bases: TGTGCCAGCAGTTACTCAGGACACTCAAACTATGGCTACACCTTC.

The gene calls are TRBV6-7 and TRBJ2-5; TRBD2 matches at 8 bases. TRBV6-7 is placed among ORFs of uncertain function. J lost 1 base, V lost 7 bases, and 14 bases had no gene match. The CDR3 runs to 17 residues. CDR3 sequence: CASTIYEREIIQETQYF. The CDR3 DNA follows: TGTGCCAGCACCATATACGAGCGGGAGATAATCCAAGAGACCCAGTACTTC.

The rearrangement joins TRBV2 to TRBJ2-1; 8 nucleotides match TRBD2. This CDR3 spans 15 amino acids. The trim removed 6 bases at V and 5 bases at J, leaving 9 bases unmatched. Germline CDR1 is SNHLY and CDR2 is FYNNEI. This chain's CDR3 is CASRKMGLGNNEQFF. CDR3 DNA: TGTGCCAGCAGGAAAATGGGACTAGGAAACAATGAGCAGTTCTTC.

The chain couples TRBV6-5 to TRBJ1-2; D is uncertain. The CDR3 extends over 16 amino acids. The germline V and J ends were trimmed by 3 bases and 3 bases, with 17 bases remaining between them. Looked up from germline, CDR1 is MNHEY and CDR2 is SVGAGI. CDR3: CASSYRTHTTDYGYTF. The CDR3 DNA reads TGTGCCAGCAGTTATCGGACTCATACCACGGACTATGGCTACACCTTC.

The chain joins TRBV7-9 to TRBJ2-1; D not certain. The CDR3 sequence is 11 residues long. The germline V and J ends were trimmed by 5 bases and 5 bases, with 4 bases remaining between them. Germline V CDR1 and CDR2: SEHNR, FQNEAQ (reference sequence). The CDR3 loop is CASSLDNEQFF. The DNA of the CDR3 is TGTGCCAGCAGCCTCGACAATGAGCAGTTCTTC.

The chain uses TRBV30 and TRBJ1-2; D gene unclear. Trimming cost V 1 base and J 3 bases, with 15 bases left between them. The CDR3 is 15 amino acids. Germline V lookup: CDR1 GTSNPN, CDR2 SVGIG (reference sequence). The CDR3 sequence is CAWSAGGLAYYGYTF. CDR3 in DNA: TGTGCCTGGAGTGCCGGCGGGTTGGCCTACTATGGCTACACCTTC.